Below are 21 T cell receptor beta chains sequenced from a single sample in a study of T cell repertoires and HLA-DP antigens. No antigen has been identified for these receptors. TCRdb's copy holds only in-frame clones and misses some; the assay was immunoSEQ multiplex PCR. Among roughly 120,000 clones listed, approximately 92% were seen once. The sequencing sample was made of CD4+ T cells from PBMCs. The receptors were gathered from a woman aged 18-30 years in good health and CMV-seronegative.

This clone occurred once. The chain is built from TRBV5-1 and TRBJ2-7; D is possibly TRBD1 (6 bases). The CDR3 runs 11 residues. Germline V lookup: CDR1 SGHRS, CDR2 YFSETQ. Trimming removed 5 bases from V and 3 bases from J, with 6 bases in between. CDR3 sequence reads: CASRTGYEQYF. CDR3 bases: TGCGCCAGCAGGACAGGCTACGAGCAGTACTTC.

With regard to this clone: In this CDR3 the conserved last residue, phenylalanine or tryptophan, is missing, so a read error is likely. No DNA is shown, since the ends of the CDR3 on it are uncertain; the CDR3 is the one TCRdb lists. The chain uses TRBV4-1 and TRBJ1-3; TRBD1 is the table's D call, not checked against the DNA. CDR1 is MGHRA, CDR2 YSYEKL, per germline. 9 amino acids form the CDR3, both terminal residues included. The CDR3 sequence is CASSQDQRT.

This sequence joins TRBV7-3 and TRBJ2-5; D remains unclear. V lost 1 base, J lost 4 bases, and 7 bases lay in between. CDR1 and CDR2 from the germline V gene are SGHTA and FQGTGA. The CDR3 is 13 amino acids. This chain's CDR3 is CASSLSPTETQYF. The CDR3 DNA reads as TGTGCCAGCAGCTTAAGCCCGACAGAGACCCAGTACTTC.

The chain recombines TRBV10-1 with TRBJ2-1; 11 bases line up with TRBD2. With 5 bases clipped from V and 9 bases from J, the junction kept 15 bases outside the gene matches. The length of the CDR3 is 17 residues. CDR1 and CDR2 from the germline V gene are WNHNN and SYGVQD (reference sequence). CDR3 sequence reads: CASSPQLAGAGGGEQFF. In DNA form, the CDR3 reads TGCGCCAGCAGTCCCCAACTAGCGGGAGCGGGCGGGGGTGAGCAGTTCTTC.

This rearrangement joins TRBV6-1 to TRBJ1-3, with D possibly TRBD1 on 5 matching bases. Germline V lookup: CDR1 MNHNS, CDR2 SASEGT. Trimming took off 2 bases at V and 3 bases at J, with 14 bases between the two ends. The CDR3 spans 16 residues. The CDR3 nucleotides read TGTGCCAGCAGTGAATGGGGGGGGTCGCGTGGAAACACCATATATTTT. It yields the protein CASSEWGGSRGNTIYF.

This rearrangement joins TRBV4-1 to TRBJ2-2; a possible D gene is TRBD2 (6 bases). This CDR3 comprises 14 residues. Trimming stripped 5 bases from V and 7 bases from J, with 14 bases between. Germline-derived CDR1 and CDR2 are MGHRA and YSYEKL. The CDR3 spells CASSFRDFLGELFF. CDR3 coding DNA: TGCGCCAGCAGCTTCCGGGACTTTCTCGGGGAGCTGTTTTTT.

The CDR3 is CASTPRAGLSGANVLTF. As DNA, the CDR3 is TGTGCCAGCACCCCCCGGGCGGGACTCTCTGGGGCCAACGTCCTGACTTTC. V is TRBV5-4 and J is TRBJ2-6; perhaps TRBD2 as D (6 bases). Germline V CDR1 and CDR2: SGHNT, YYREEE (reference sequence). This CDR3 spans 17 amino acids. V dropped 6 bases and J dropped 0 bases, with 16 bases sitting between them.

The V call is TRBV18, the J call TRBJ2-3; 14 bases align to TRBD2. The CDR3 totals 16 residues. The germline V gene has CDR1 KGHSH and CDR2 LQKENI. Trimming at V came to 0 bases and at J to 5 bases, leaving 1 base not matched to a gene. The CDR3 region has the DNA TGTGCCAGCTCACCACCGACTAGCGGGAGGGGAGATACGCAGTATTTT. Protein: CASSPPTSGRGDTQYF.

CDR3 sequence (DNA): TGTGCCACCCGAGCGGATCTAGCGGGATCGCAGTACTTC. This sequence encodes CATRADLAGSQYF. This rearrangement joins TRBV15 to TRBJ2-5, with 9 positions matching TRBD2. Looked up from germline, CDR1 is LNHNV and CDR2 is YYDKDF (reference sequence). The CDR3 totals 13 residues. V lost 8 bases, J lost 11 bases, and 12 bases stayed unmatched.

J is TRBJ1-3 and V is TRBV5-1, with unresolved D. CDR1 is SGHRS and CDR2 is YFSETQ in the germline V gene. V lost 2 bases, J lost 1 base, and 10 bases lay in between. The CDR3 is made up of 15 amino acids. The CDR3 sequence is CASSFEGGSGNTIYF. Written as DNA, the CDR3 is TGCGCCAGCAGCTTCGAGGGCGGGTCTGGAAACACCATATATTTT.

The gene calls are TRBV11-2 and TRBJ1-2; D is unclear. The germline V gene encodes CDR1 SGHAT and CDR2 FQNNGV. This CDR3 contains 14 residues. Trimming stripped 2 bases from V and 2 bases from J, with 9 bases between. DNA of the CDR3: TGTGCCAGCAGCTTATTGCGACGGAACTATGGCTACACCTTC. It specifies CASSLLRRNYGYTF.

The chain joins TRBV5-4 to TRBJ2-6; unclear D gene. The CDR3 runs to 16 residues. The V gene lost 3 bases and the J gene lost 1 base, with 11 bases spanning the gap. Germline V gene lookup returns CDR1 SGHNT and CDR2 YYREEE (reference sequence). CDR3: CASSWAMRSGANVLTF. The CDR3, as DNA: TGTGCCAGCAGCTGGGCCATGAGGTCTGGGGCCAACGTCCTGACTTTC.

The chain is built from TRBV28 and TRBJ2-6, with no clear D. The CDR3 covers 16 residues. V dropped 1 base and J dropped 4 bases, with 11 bases sitting between them. Per the germline V gene, CDR1 is MDHEN and CDR2 is SYDVKM. The CDR3: CASSLLGPRGANVLTF. The CDR3 DNA reads TGTGCCAGCAGTTTATTAGGGCCTAGGGGGGCCAACGTCCTGACTTTC. The complete variable domain, with remaining parts taken from reference TRBV28 and TRBJ2-6, reads DVKVTQSSRYLVKRTGEKVFLECVQDMDHENMFWYRQDPGLGLRLIYFSYDVKMKEKGDIPEGYSVSREKKERFSLILESASTNQTSMYLCASSLLGPRGANVLTFGAGSRLTVL.

The chain joins TRBV7-8 to TRBJ2-1; perhaps TRBD2 as D (5 bases). Trimming stripped 2 bases from V and 5 bases from J, with 10 bases between. The germline V gene encodes CDR1 SGHVS and CDR2 FQNEAQ. The CDR3 length is 14 residues. The CDR3 nucleotides are TGTGCCAGCAGCTTAACGGAGGAGGACAATGAGCAGTTCTTC. Its protein product is CASSLTEEDNEQFF.

The chain is built from TRBV4-1 and TRBJ2-2, with a tentative D call TRBD1 (7 bases). Germline CDR1 MGHRA, CDR2 YSYEKL. CDR3 length: 19 residues. Trimming removed 0 bases from V and 0 bases from J, with 17 bases in between. The CDR3 DNA is TGCGCCAGCAGCCAAGAATCGGGGGCCGGGACAGCGAACACCGGGGAGCTGTTTTTT. It translates to CASSQESGAGTANTGELFF.

This chain links TRBV7-9 with TRBJ2-1, with 8 positions matching TRBD2. The trim removed 7 bases at V and 6 bases at J, leaving 8 bases unmatched. Per germline, CDR1 SEHNR and CDR2 FQNEAQ (reference sequence). The CDR3 is 14 amino acids. CDR3 coding DNA: TGTGCCAGCACCATAGCGGGGCCCGCCAATGAGCAGTTCTTC. Translating gives CASTIAGPANEQFF.

The genes are TRBV11-3 and TRBJ2-7; 10 nucleotides line up with TRBD2. The V and J ends lost 3 bases and 4 bases, in that order; junction bases with no gene match: 3. The germline gives CDR1 SGHNT, CDR2 YENEEA. CDR3 length: 14 amino acids. The CDR3 coding sequence is TGTGCCAGCAGCTTCAGCGGGAGGGCGTACGAGCAGTACTTC. Translation: CASSFSGRAYEQYF. The complete variable domain, with remaining parts taken from reference TRBV11-3 and TRBJ2-7, reads EAGVVQSPRYKIIEKKQPVAFWCNPISGHNTLYWYLQNLGQGPELLIRYENEEAVDDSQLPKDRFSAERLKGVDSTLKIQPAELGDSAVYLCASSFSGRAYEQYFGPGTRLTVT.

This clone was counted a single time. The chain joins TRBV4-1 to TRBJ1-2; 10 bases agree with TRBD1. The ends lost 2 bases at V and 4 bases at J; junction bases unmatched: 10. CDR1 MGHRA and CDR2 YSYEKL come from the germline V gene. This CDR3 spans 17 amino acids. DNA for the CDR3: TGCGCCAGCAGCCAACCGAGGGACAGGGGTAATATCTATGGCTACACCTTC. Its protein is CASSQPRDRGNIYGYTF.

The rearrangement joins TRBV6-5 to TRBJ1-1; 8 positions agree with TRBD1. V gave up 4 bases and J gave up 8 bases; unmatched junction bases: 12. The V gene's germline CDR1 is MNHEY and CDR2 SVGAGI. The CDR3 runs to 15 residues. CDR3 DNA sequence: TGTGCCAGCAGTTCCCTGGACAGGGTGGTTGGAGAAGCTTTCTTT. Amino acids: CASSSLDRVVGEAFF.

The chain uses TRBV7-3 and TRBJ2-3, with D perhaps given as TRBD1 or TRBD2 (5 bases each). CDR1 and CDR2 from the germline V gene are SGHTA and FQGTGA. CDR3 length: 20 residues. V was pared by 1 base and J by 2 bases, with 25 bases between. CDR3 amino acids: CASSLSPRTRAWGTTDTQYF. The CDR3 DNA reads as TGTGCCAGCAGCTTAAGCCCCAGAACGAGGGCGTGGGGGACCACAGATACGCAGTATTTT.

J is TRBJ2-3 and V is TRBV28; either TRBD1 or TRBD2 may supply D (6 bases each). Germline values: CDR1 MDHEN, CDR2 SYDVKM. Trimming stripped 3 bases from V and 7 bases from J, with 20 bases between. The length of the CDR3 is 16 residues. The CDR3 spells CASSLEGQVPGNTQYF. The CDR3 coding sequence is TGTGCCAGCAGTTTGGAGGGACAAGTCCCCGGGAATACGCAGTATTTT.